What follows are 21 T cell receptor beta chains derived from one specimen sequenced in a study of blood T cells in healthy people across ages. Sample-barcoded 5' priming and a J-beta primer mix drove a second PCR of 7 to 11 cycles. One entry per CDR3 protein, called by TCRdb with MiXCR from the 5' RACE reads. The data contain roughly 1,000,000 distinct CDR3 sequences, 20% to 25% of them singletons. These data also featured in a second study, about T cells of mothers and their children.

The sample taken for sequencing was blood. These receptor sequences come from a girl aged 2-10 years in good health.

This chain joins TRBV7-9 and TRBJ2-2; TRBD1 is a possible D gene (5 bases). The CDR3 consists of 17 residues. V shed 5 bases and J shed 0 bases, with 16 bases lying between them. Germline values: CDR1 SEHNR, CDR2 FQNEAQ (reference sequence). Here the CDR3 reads CASSPGIRAPNTGELFF. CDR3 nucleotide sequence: TGTGCCAGCAGCCCAGGGATCCGCGCCCCGAACACCGGGGAGCTGTTTTTT.

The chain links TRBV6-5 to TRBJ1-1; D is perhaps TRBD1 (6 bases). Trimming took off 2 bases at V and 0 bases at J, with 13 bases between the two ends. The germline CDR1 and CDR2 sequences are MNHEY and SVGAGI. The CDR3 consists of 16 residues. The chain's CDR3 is CASSYGAGQMNTEAFF. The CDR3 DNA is TGTGCCAGCAGTTACGGGGCTGGACAGATGAACACTGAAGCTTTCTTT.

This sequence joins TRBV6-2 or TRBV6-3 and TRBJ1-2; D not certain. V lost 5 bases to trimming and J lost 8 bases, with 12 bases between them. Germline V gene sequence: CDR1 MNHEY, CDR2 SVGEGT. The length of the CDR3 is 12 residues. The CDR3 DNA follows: TGTGCCAGCAGTCCCGGTGTTAGAGGCTACACCTTC. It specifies CASSPGVRGYTF.

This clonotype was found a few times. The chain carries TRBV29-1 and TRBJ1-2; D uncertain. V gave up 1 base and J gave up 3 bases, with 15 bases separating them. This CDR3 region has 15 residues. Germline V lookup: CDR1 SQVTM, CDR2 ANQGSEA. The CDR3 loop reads CSVEALGRADYGYTF. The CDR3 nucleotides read TGCAGCGTTGAAGCCCTGGGTAGGGCGGACTATGGCTACACCTTC. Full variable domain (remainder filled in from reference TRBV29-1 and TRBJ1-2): SAVISQKPSRDICQRGTSLTIQCQVDSQVTMMFWYRQQPGQSLTLIATANQGSEATYESGFVIDKFPISRPNLTFSTLTVSNMSPEDSSIYLCSVEALGRADYGYTFGSGTRLTVV.

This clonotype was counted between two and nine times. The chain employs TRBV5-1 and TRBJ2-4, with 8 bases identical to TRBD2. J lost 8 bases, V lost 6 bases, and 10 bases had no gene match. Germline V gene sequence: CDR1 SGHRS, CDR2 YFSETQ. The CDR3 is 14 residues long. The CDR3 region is CASTIAGLGDIQYF. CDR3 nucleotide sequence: TGCGCCAGCACCATAGCGGGACTGGGGGACATTCAGTACTTC. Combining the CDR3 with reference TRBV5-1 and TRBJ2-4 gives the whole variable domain KAGVTQTPRYLIKTRGQQVTLSCSPISGHRSVSWYQQTPGQGLQFLFEYFSETQRNKGNFPGRFSGRQFSNSRSEMNVSTLELGDSALYLCASTIAGLGDIQYFGAGTRLSVL.

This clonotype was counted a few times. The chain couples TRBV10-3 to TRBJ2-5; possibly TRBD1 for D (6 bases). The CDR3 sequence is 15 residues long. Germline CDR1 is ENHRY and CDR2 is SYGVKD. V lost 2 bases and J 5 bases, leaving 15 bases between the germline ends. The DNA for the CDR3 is TGTGCCATCAGTGAGAATAGGGACATGTGGGAGACCCAGTACTTC. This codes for CAISENRDMWETQYF.

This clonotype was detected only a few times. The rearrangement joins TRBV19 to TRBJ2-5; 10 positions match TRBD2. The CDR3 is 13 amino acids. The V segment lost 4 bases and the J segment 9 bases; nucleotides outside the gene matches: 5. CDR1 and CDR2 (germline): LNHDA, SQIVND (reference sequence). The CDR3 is CASSTSGGAAQYF. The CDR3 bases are TGTGCCAGTAGTACAAGCGGGGGGGCGGCCCAGTACTTC.

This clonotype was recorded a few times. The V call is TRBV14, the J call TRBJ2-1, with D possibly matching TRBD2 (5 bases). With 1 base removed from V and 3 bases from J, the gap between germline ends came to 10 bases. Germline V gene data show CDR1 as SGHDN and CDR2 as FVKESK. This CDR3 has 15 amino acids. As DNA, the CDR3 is TGTGCCAGCAGCCAAGTAAAAGGACTCTACAATGAGCAGTTCTTC. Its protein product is CASSQVKGLYNEQFF.

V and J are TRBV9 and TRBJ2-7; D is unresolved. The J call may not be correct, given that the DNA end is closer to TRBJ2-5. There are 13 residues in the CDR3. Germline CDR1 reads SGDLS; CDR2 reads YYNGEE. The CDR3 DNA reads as TGTGCCAGCAGCGTAAGTCTTAAAGAGACCCAGTACTTC. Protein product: CASSVSLKETQYF.

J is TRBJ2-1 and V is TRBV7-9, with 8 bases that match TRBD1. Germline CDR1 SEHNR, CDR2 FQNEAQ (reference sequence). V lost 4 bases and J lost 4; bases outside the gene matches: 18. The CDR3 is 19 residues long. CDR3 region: CASSSPGQVFPVGYNEQFF. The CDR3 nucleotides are TGTGCCAGCAGCTCGCCGGGACAGGTTTTCCCCGTGGGGTACAATGAGCAGTTCTTC.

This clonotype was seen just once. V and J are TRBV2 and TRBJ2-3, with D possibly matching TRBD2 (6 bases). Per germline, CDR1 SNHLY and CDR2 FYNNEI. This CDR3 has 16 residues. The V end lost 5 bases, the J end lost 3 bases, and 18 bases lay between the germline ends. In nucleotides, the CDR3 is TGTGCCAGCAGTCCGGGACTCCGGAGAGATACAGATACGCAGTATTTT. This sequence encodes CASSPGLRRDTDTQYF.

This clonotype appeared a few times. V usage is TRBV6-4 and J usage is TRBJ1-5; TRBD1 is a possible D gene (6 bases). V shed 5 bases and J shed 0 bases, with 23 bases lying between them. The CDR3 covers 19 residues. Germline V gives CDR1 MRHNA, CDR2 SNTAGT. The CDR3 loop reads CASSSGGQIETYSNQPQHF. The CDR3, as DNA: TGTGCCAGCAGTTCCGGGGGGCAGATCGAAACTTATAGCAATCAGCCCCAGCATTTT.

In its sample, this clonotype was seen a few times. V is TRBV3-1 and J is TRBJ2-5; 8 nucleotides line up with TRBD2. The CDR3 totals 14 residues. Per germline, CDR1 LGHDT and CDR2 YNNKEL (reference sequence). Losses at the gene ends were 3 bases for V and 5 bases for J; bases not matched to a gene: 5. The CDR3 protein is CASSHNSGEETQYF. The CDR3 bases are TGTGCCAGCAGCCACAATAGCGGGGAGGAGACCCAGTACTTC.

As DNA, the CDR3 is TGTGCCAGCAGTGAAAGATATAGCAATCAGCCCCAGCATTTT. This codes for CASSERYSNQPQHF. This chain links TRBV25-1 with TRBJ1-5; D is unresolved. The germline V and J ends were trimmed by 2 bases and 0 bases, with 5 bases remaining between them. Per the germline V gene, CDR1 is MGHDK and CDR2 is SYGVNS. The CDR3 runs to 14 residues. The full variable domain, its missing parts supplied by reference TRBV25-1 and TRBJ1-5, is EADIYQTPRYLVIGTGKKITLECSQTMGHDKMYWYQQDPGMELHLIHYSYGVNSTEKGDLSSESTVSRIRTEHFPLTLESARPSHTSQYLCASSERYSNQPQHFGDGTRLSIL.

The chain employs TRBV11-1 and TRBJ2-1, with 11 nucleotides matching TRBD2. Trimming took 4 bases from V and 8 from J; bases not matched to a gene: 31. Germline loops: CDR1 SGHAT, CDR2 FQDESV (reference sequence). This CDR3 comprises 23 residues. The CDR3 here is CASSSGYLFPGTSGNRLRHEQFF. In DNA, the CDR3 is TGTGCCAGCAGCTCCGGTTACTTATTCCCCGGGACTAGCGGTAACAGGCTGCGCCATGAGCAGTTCTTC.

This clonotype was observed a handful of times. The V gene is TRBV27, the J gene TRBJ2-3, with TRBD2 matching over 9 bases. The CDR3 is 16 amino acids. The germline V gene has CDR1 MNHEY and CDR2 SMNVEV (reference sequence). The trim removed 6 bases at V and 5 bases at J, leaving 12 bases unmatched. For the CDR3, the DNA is TGTGCCAGCAGCCCTGTGGGCGGGAGGGGGATAGATACGCAGTATTTT. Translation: CASSPVGGRGIDTQYF.

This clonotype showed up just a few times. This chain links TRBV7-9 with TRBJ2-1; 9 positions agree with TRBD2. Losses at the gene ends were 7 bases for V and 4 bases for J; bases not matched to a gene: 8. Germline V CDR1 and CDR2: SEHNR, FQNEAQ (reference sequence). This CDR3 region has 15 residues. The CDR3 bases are TGTGCCAGCATCTCCTTTAGCGGGAGTTACAATGAGCAGTTCTTC. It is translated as CASISFSGSYNEQFF.

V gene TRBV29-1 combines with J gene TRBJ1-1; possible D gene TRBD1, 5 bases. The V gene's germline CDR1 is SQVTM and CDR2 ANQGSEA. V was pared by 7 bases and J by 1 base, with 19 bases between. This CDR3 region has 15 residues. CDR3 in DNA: TGCAGCGCATCATTCATTGGGGCCCCGAACACTGAAGCTTTCTTT. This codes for CSASFIGAPNTEAFF.

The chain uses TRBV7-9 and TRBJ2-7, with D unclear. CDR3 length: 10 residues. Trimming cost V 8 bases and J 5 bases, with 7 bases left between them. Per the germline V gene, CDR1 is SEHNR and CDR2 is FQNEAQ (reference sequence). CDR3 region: CASGNDEQYF. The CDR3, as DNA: TGTGCCAGCGGGAATGACGAGCAGTACTTC.

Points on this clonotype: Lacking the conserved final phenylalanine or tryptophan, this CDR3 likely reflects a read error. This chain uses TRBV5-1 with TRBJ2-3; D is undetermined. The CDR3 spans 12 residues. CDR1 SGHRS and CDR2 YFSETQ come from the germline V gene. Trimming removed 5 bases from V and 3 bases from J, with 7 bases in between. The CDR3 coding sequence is TGCGCCAGCAGTCCTGCTACAGATACGCAGTATTCT. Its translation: CASSPATDTQYS.

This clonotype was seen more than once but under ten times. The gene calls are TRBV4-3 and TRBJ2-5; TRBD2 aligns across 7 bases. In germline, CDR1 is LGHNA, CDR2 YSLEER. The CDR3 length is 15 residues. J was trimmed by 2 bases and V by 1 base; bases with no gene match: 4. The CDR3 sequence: CASSQGPSGQETQYF. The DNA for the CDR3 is TGCGCCAGCAGCCAAGGGCCTAGCGGACAAGAGACCCAGTACTTC.